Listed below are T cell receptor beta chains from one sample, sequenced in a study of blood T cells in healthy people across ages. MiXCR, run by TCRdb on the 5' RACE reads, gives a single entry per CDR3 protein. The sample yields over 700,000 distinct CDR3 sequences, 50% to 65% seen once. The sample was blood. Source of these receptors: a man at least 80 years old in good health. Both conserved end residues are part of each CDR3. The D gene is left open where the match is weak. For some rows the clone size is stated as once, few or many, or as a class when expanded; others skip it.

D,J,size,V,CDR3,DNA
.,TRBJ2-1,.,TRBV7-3,CASSRTRMRGNEQFF,TGTGCCAGCAGCCGGACAAGGATGAGGGGTAATGAGCAGTTCTTC
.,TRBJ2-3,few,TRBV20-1,CSAAPDGRTDTQYF,TGCAGTGCCGCCCCGGACGGACGCACAGATACGCAGTATTTT
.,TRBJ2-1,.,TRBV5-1,CASSPPGTKLGFF,TGCGCCAGCAGCCCCCCCGGGACCAAATTAGGGTTCTTC
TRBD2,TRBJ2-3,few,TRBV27,CASSGPGLAGTDTQYF,TGTGCCAGCAGTGGCCCCGGACTAGCGGGCACAGATACGCAGTATTTT
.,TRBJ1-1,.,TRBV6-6,CASSSPRPGKNTEAFF,TGTGCCAGCAGTTCCCCCAGGCCTGGGAAGAACACTGAAGCTTTCTTT
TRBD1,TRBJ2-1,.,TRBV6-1,CASSDGTGMYNEQFF,TGTGCCAGCAGTGATGGGACAGGGATGTACAATGAGCAGTTCTTC
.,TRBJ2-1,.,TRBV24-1,CATSDSRRQRDYNEQFF,TGTGCCACCAGTGATTCTCGCCGACAGAGGGATTACAATGAGCAGTTCTTC
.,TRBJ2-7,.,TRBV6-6,CASSYAVAVPYEQYF,TGTGCCAGCAGTTACGCGGTAGCGGTCCCTTACGAGCAGTACTTC
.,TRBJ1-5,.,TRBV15,CATSRVGGLQPQHF,TGTGCCACCAGCAGAGTCGGGGGGTTACAGCCCCAGCATTTT
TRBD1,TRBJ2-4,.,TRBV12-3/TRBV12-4,CASSPQGTKNIQYF,TGTGCCAGCAGCCCACAGGGGACCAAAAACATTCAGTACTTC
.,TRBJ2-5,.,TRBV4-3,CASSQTGSETQYF,TGCGCCAGCAGCCAAACAGGGAGTGAGACCCAGTACTTC
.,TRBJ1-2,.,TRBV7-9,CASSLEGGTIYGYTF,TGTGCCAGCAGCTTAGAAGGGGGAACTATCTATGGCTACACCTTC
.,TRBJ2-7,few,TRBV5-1,CASTDFDEQYF,TGCGCCAGCACCGATTTTGACGAGCAGTACTTC
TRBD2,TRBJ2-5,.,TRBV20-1,CSARVLAGKRETQYF,TGCAGTGCTAGAGTATTAGCGGGGAAGCGGGAGACCCAGTACTTC
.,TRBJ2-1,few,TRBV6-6,CASSSQYNEQFF,TGTGCCAGCAGTTCGCAGTACAATGAGCAGTTCTTC
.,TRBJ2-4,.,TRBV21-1,CASSKEREDRLNIQYF,TGTGCCAGCAGCAAAGAAAGAGAGGACAGATTAAACATTCAGTACTTC
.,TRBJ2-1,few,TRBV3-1,CASSQGGWNEQFF,TGTGCCAGCAGCCAAGGTGGTTGGAATGAGCAGTTCTTC
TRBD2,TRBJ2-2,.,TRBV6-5,CASSYSSDLAGTGELFF,TGTGCCAGCAGTTACTCGTCAGACCTAGCGGGCACCGGGGAGCTGTTTTTT
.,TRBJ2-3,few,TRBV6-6,CASSYLADTQYF,TGTGCCAGCAGTTATCTCGCAGATACGCAGTATTTT
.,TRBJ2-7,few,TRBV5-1,CASSLALGGSYEQYF,TGTGCCAGCAGCTTAGCGCTCGGAGGCTCCTACGAGCAGTACTTC
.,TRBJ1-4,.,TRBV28,CASTMGGTNEKLFF,TGTGCCAGCACCATGGGGGGAACTAATGAAAAACTGTTTTTT
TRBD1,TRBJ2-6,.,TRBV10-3,CAIKTGVSGANVLTF,TGTGCCATCAAGACAGGGGTCTCTGGGGCCAACGTCCTGACTTTC
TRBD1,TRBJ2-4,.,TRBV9,CASSLRGDRGPKNIQYF,TGTGCCAGCAGCCTGAGGGGGGACAGGGGGCCCAAAAACATTCAGTACTTC
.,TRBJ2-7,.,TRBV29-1,CSAVTGHRYEQYF,TGCAGCGCTGTCACCGGACACCGCTACGAGCAGTACTTC
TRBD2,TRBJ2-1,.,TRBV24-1,CATSEGLAEQFF,TGTGCCACCAGTGAGGGACTAGCTGAGCAGTTCTTC